A single sample gave rise to the 8 T cell receptor beta chains below, sequenced in a study of T-cell memory formation after mild COVID-19. TCRdb redid the calling of the 5' RACE reads with MiXCR, one entry per CDR3 protein. The data contain fewer than 650,000 distinct CDR3 sequences, 20% to 25% of them singletons. Sequencing was done on a sample of PBMCs or a T cell subset sorted from them (not recorded which). The receptors were sampled from an adult woman who had mild COVID-19 (a few samples of this study predate the infection). Cell type and time point are not known.

This rearrangement joins TRBV20-1 to TRBJ1-1; D not resolved. The V end lost 3 bases, the J end lost 3 bases, and 17 bases lay between the germline ends. Germline V CDR1 and CDR2: DFQATT, SNEGSKA (reference sequence). The CDR3 is made up of 15 amino acids. The CDR3 sequence is CSASMPWVSDTEAFF. The CDR3 DNA reads as TGCAGTGCTAGTATGCCCTGGGTCTCCGACACTGAAGCTTTCTTT.

In its sample, this clonotype was seen a few times. V usage is TRBV9 and J usage is TRBJ2-3, with 9 bases aligning to TRBD1. Germline V gives CDR1 SGDLS, CDR2 YYNGEE. CDR3 length equals 18 residues. V shed 2 bases, J shed 2 bases, and the junction held 12 bases outside the gene matches. The CDR3 loop is CASSVVRLGTGYTDTQYF. CDR3 nucleotides: TGTGCCAGCAGCGTCGTTCGCCTCGGGACAGGGTACACAGATACGCAGTATTTT. The whole variable domain, remainder taken from reference TRBV9 and TRBJ2-3, is DSGVTQTPKHLITATGQRVTLRCSPRSGDLSVYWYQQSLDQGLQFLIQYYNGEERAKGNILERFSAQQFPDLHSELNLSSLELGDSALYFCASSVVRLGTGYTDTQYFGPGTRLTVL.

This clonotype was found a few times. This sequence joins TRBV7-9 and TRBJ2-3; the match to TRBD1 covers 9 bases. The CDR3 consists of 16 residues. With 5 bases clipped from V and 4 bases from J, the junction kept 10 bases outside the gene matches. Germline V gene sequence: CDR1 SEHNR, CDR2 FQNEAQ (reference sequence). This chain's CDR3 is CASSPRDRETSDTQYF. The CDR3 DNA is TGTGCCAGCAGCCCCCGGGACAGGGAAACATCAGATACGCAGTATTTT.

A few counts support this clonotype. The chain employs TRBV5-1 and TRBJ2-7; perhaps D is TRBD1 or TRBD2 (5 bases each). The CDR3 has 15 residues. CDR1 and CDR2 from the germline V gene are SGHRS and YFSETQ. Trimming took 7 bases from V and 0 from J, leaving 17 bases between them. CDR3 in DNA: TGCGCCAGCGCCCTGACTCCTGGGGGCTCCTACGAGCAGTACTTC. It translates to CASALTPGGSYEQYF.

The gene calls are TRBV5-1 and TRBJ2-3; TRBD2 matches at 9 bases. Germline V gene sequence: CDR1 SGHRS, CDR2 YFSETQ. The CDR3 length is 17 residues. V lost 0 bases to trimming and J lost 10 bases; unmatched junction nucleotides: 15. For the CDR3, the DNA is TGCGCCAGCAGCTTGGCATCATCGGCGGGGGGGCCGTCTGCGCAGTATTTT. Protein sequence: CASSLASSAGGPSAQYF.

This clonotype was observed many times. This chain connects TRBV18 to TRBJ2-7; maybe TRBD1 (6 bases). Germline lookup yields CDR1 KGHSH and CDR2 LQKENI. The V gene lost 3 bases and the J gene lost 3 bases, with 9 bases spanning the gap. The CDR3 totals 13 residues. CDR3 DNA sequence: TGTGCCAGCTCACCGGGGGCAAACTACGAGCAGTACTTC. Its translation is CASSPGANYEQYF. The whole variable domain, remainder taken from reference TRBV18 and TRBJ2-7, is NAGVMQNPRHLVRRRGQEARLRCSPMKGHSHVYWYRQLPEEGLKFMVYLQKENIIDESGMPKERFSAEFPKEGPSILRIQQVVRGDSAAYFCASSPGANYEQYFGPGTRLTVT.

The chain uses TRBV7-3 and TRBJ2-1; no firm D call. With 6 bases removed from V and 0 bases from J, the gap between germline ends came to 15 bases. Looked up from germline, CDR1 is SGHTA and CDR2 is FQGTGA. The CDR3 has 16 amino acids. CDR3 bases: TGTGCCAGCAGTAAAGAAGCGCGTAGCTCCTACAATGAGCAGTTCTTC. Protein sequence: CASSKEARSSYNEQFF.

The rearrangement links TRBV18 to TRBJ2-1; D is unclear. The V gene's germline CDR1 is KGHSH and CDR2 LQKENI. The CDR3 consists of 19 residues. V was shortened by 0 bases and J by 2 bases, with 20 bases between the two germline ends. The CDR3 DNA follows: TGTGCCAGCTCACCACCCACCAAAGAGACCGGTCCTCCCTACAATGAGCAGTTCTTC. Its translation: CASSPPTKETGPPYNEQFF.